Given below is one T cell receptor (beta chain) in context. Antigen: not known. This entry comes from a study of T cell repertoires in cytomegalovirus infection. Study at large: Public TCR beta signature analysis indicated the presence of both CMV infection and matching HLA type.

Germline loops: CDR1 WNHNN, CDR2 SYGVQD (reference sequence). J was trimmed by 5 bases and V by 6 bases; bases with no gene match: 6. This CDR3 has 15 amino acids. Whole-study findings and limits: CMV carriers having the relevant HLA were flagged by cumulative public TCR beta family frequency. CMV-specific TCR beta clonotypes restricted by HLA-C were the ones dominating the ex vivo response.

TCRdb ran MiXCR on the reads and lists one entry per CDR3 protein. The repertoire holds nearly 450,000 distinct CDR3 sequences, with approximately 31% as singletons. The clonotype originates from a human donor in good health (CMV status not recorded). Some clones in this sample may be carry-over from other donors' samples. The sequenced material came from PBMCs. This chain links TRBV10-1 with TRBJ2-1, with 11 nucleotides matching TRBD1. The CDR3 DNA reads as TGCGCCAGCAGCGCCGGGACAGGGGGAAACAATGAGCAGTTCTTC. Its translation: CASSAGTGGNNEQFF.